This is a list of T cell receptor beta chains from one sample in a study of T cell repertoires in cytomegalovirus infection. TCRdb reprocessed the reads via MiXCR and lists one record per CDR3 protein. The sample shows about 230,000 distinct CDR3 sequences, 22% of them seen only once. What was sequenced was CD8+ T cells from PBMCs. The receptor set was obtained from a human donor in good health (CMV status not recorded). Some clones in this sample may be carry-over from other donors' samples. Both conserved end residues are part of each CDR3. D genes are given only for firm matches. Size is omitted from some rows. Given values are once, few, many or a class for expanded clones.

cdr3_aa cdr3_nt d_call j_call clone_size v_call
CASSSSDRGTEAFF TGTGCCAGCAGCTCCTCGGACAGGGGGACTGAAGCTTTCTTT TRBD1 TRBJ1-1 many TRBV13
CASSVWNEQFF TGCGCCAGCAGTGTATGGAATGAGCAGTTCTTC - TRBJ2-1 few TRBV10-2
CASSLGGVMGEQFF TGTGCCAGCAGCTTGGGGGGGGTGATGGGTGAGCAGTTCTTC TRBD2 TRBJ2-1 - TRBV13
CSVEADLGRQETQYF TGCAGCGTTGAAGCGGACTTAGGAAGGCAAGAGACCCAGTACTTC - TRBJ2-5 - TRBV29-1
CASSSGPAYAQYF TGCGCCAGCAGCTCGGGACCGGCGTACGCGCAGTACTTC - TRBJ2-7 - TRBV5-1
CASSLPDGQGAIYTEAFF TGTGCCAGCAGTTTACCGGACGGACAGGGGGCAATCTACACTGAAGCTTTCTTT TRBD1 TRBJ1-1 few TRBV28
CASRSSGGLETQYF TGTGCCAGCAGGTCTAGCGGGGGCTTGGAGACCCAGTACTTC TRBD2 TRBJ2-5 - TRBV12-3/TRBV12-4
CASSTGLAGYPPSTDTQYF TGTGCCAGCAGCACGGGACTAGCGGGGTATCCGCCTAGCACAGATACGCAGTATTTT TRBD2 TRBJ2-3 few TRBV7-6
CASRQGTGELFF TGTGCCAGCAGACAGGGCACCGGGGAGCTGTTTTTT - TRBJ2-2 many TRBV7-8
CASSPDSLYEQYF TGTGCCAGCAGCCCAGACAGTCTATACGAGCAGTACTTC - TRBJ2-7 - TRBV13
CASSVGTGTMNTEAFF TGTGCCAGCAGCGTTGGGACAGGGACAATGAACACTGAAGCTTTCTTT TRBD1 TRBJ1-1 few TRBV9
CASGESDSSTDTQYF TGTGCCAGCGGTGAATCAGATTCTAGCACAGATACGCAGTATTTT - TRBJ2-3 - TRBV2
CASSFPGGDTGELFF TGTGCCAGCAGTTTCCCGGGGGGGGACACCGGGGAGCTGTTTTTT TRBD2 TRBJ2-2 few TRBV28
CASSLRQRPGDYGYTF TGTGCCAGCAGCTTACGTCAGAGGCCAGGGGACTATGGCTACACCTTC - TRBJ1-2 many TRBV7-8
CASSYSTRVVEDTQYF TGTGCCAGCAGTTACTCGACTAGAGTTGTGGAAGATACGCAGTATTTT - TRBJ2-3 many TRBV6-2/TRBV6-3
CASSLGGGGSYNEQFF TGTGCCAGCAGCTTAGGAGGGGGAGGTTCCTACAATGAGCAGTTCTTC - TRBJ2-1 - TRBV11-1
CASSPGQGALYGYTF TGCGCCAGCAGCCCGGGACAGGGAGCCCTCTATGGCTACACCTTC TRBD1 TRBJ1-2 many TRBV4-1
CASSLGGTSGDEQFF TGTGCCAGCAGCTTAGGGGGGACTAGCGGGGATGAGCAGTTCTTC TRBD2 TRBJ2-1 few TRBV7-8
CSARDGSNQPQHF TGCAGTGCTAGGGACGGTAGCAATCAGCCCCAGCATTTT - TRBJ1-5 - TRBV20-1
CASSYFDRAMKTQYF TGTGCCAGCAGTTACTTTGACAGGGCCATGAAGACCCAGTACTTC TRBD1 TRBJ2-5 - TRBV6-5
CASSYGGDFYEQYF TGTGCCAGCAGTTACGGGGGAGACTTCTACGAGCAGTACTTC - TRBJ2-7 - TRBV6-6
CSVELLAGGYQETQYF TGCAGCGTTGAACTTCTAGCGGGGGGTTACCAAGAGACCCAGTACTTC TRBD2 TRBJ2-5 many TRBV29-1
CASSGDVATYEQYF TGCGCCAGCAGTGGGGATGTGGCCACCTACGAGCAGTACTTC - TRBJ2-7 - TRBV10-2
CASSKWTGMNTEAFF TGTGCCAGCAGCAAGTGGACAGGGATGAACACTGAAGCTTTCTTT TRBD1 TRBJ1-1 - TRBV11-2
CASSQGVSPLHF TGTGCCAGCAGCCAGGGGGTTTCACCCCTCCACTTT - TRBJ1-6 - TRBV14
CASSEARGTEYF TGTGCCAGCAGTGAAGCCCGCGGGACGGAGTACTTC - TRBJ2-7 many TRBV25-1
CASSYGQAFYNSPLHF TGTGCCAGCAGTTACGGGCAGGCCTTCTATAATTCACCCCTCCACTTT - TRBJ1-6 - TRBV6-5
CASSPGTGLETQYF TGTGCCAGCAGCCCCGGGACAGGGTTAGAGACCCAGTACTTC TRBD1 TRBJ2-5 many TRBV3-1
CASSETTTSGGPYNEQFF TGTGCCAGCAGTGAAACTACGACTAGCGGGGGGCCATACAATGAGCAGTTCTTC TRBD2 TRBJ2-1 many TRBV6-1
CSARDVTNSYEQYF TGCAGTGCTAGGGACGTCACCAACTCCTACGAGCAGTACTTC - TRBJ2-7 - TRBV20-1
CASSPQGGIDEQFF TGTGCCAGCAGCCCCCAAGGGGGGATTGATGAGCAGTTCTTC - TRBJ2-1 many TRBV12-3/TRBV12-4
CASSSGEHGPGELFF TGTGCCAGCAGCTCGGGGGAGCACGGACCCGGGGAGCTGTTTTTT - TRBJ2-2 - TRBV7-9
CASSLVWGLDQPQHF TGTGCCAGCAGCTTGGTTTGGGGCTTGGATCAGCCCCAGCATTTT - TRBJ1-5 many TRBV5-5
CASSPPGTGEKLFF TGTGCCAGCAGTCCCCCCGGGACGGGCGAAAAACTGTTTTTT - TRBJ1-4 many TRBV28
CASSWGAGGYEQYF TGTGCCAGCAGCTGGGGAGCGGGGGGTTACGAGCAGTACTTC TRBD2 TRBJ2-7 few TRBV7-2
CASSLAPNEQFF TGTGCCAGCAGTTTGGCCCCCAATGAGCAGTTCTTC - TRBJ2-1 many TRBV28
CASSQSGQATSSYNSPLHF TGCGCCAGCAGTCAATCAGGACAGGCTACAAGCTCCTATAATTCACCCCTCCACTTT TRBD1 TRBJ1-6 - TRBV23-1
CSVLHLNTGELFF TGCAGCGTTCTGCACTTGAACACCGGGGAGCTGTTTTTT - TRBJ2-2 few TRBV29-1
CVLGGAGGELFF TGTGTACTGGGGGGGGCCGGAGGGGAGCTGTTTTTT - TRBJ2-2 few TRBV28
CSARDLSGIYEQYF TGCAGTGCTAGAGATTTGTCGGGGATCTACGAGCAGTACTTC - TRBJ2-7 few TRBV20-1
CATPVGSLTDTQYF TGTGCCACCCCTGTGGGATCCTTAACAGATACGCAGTATTTT - TRBJ2-3 - TRBV2
CASSIDGTTYNEQFF TGTGCCAGTAGTATAGACGGTACCACCTACAATGAGCAGTTCTTC - TRBJ2-1 - TRBV19
CASSLSRDSFGANEQFF TGTGCCAGCAGTCTTTCCCGGGACTCCTTTGGGGCGAATGAGCAGTTCTTC - TRBJ2-1 - TRBV27
CASRTENSNQPQHF TGTGCCAGCAGGACAGAAAATAGCAATCAGCCCCAGCATTTT - TRBJ1-5 many TRBV6-2/TRBV6-3